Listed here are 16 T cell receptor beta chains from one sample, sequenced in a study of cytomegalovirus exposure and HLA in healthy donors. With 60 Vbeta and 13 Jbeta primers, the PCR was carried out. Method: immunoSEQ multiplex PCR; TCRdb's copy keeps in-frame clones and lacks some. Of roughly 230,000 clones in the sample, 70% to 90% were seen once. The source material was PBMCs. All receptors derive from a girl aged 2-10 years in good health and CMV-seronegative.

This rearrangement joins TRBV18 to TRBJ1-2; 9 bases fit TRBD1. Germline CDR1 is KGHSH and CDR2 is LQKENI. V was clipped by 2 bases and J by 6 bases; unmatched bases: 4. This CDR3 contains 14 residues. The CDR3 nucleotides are TGTGCCAGCTCACCATCCGACAGGGGGGATGGCTACACCTTC. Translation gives CASSPSDRGDGYTF.

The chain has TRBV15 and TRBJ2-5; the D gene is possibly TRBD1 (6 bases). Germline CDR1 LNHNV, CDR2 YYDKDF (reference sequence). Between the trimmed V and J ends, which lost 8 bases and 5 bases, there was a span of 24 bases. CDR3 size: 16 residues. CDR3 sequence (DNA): TGTGCCACCTCATCTTCGAGGGGGTTCGTAGGGGAGACCCAGTACTTC. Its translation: CATSSSRGFVGETQYF.

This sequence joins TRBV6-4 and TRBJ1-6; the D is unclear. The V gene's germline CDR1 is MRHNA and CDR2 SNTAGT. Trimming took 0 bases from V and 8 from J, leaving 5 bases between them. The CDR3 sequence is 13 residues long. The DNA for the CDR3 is TGTGCCAGCAGTGACTCCGGGGATTCACCCCTCCACTTT. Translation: CASSDSGDSPLHF.

CDR3 loop: CASSSTWGPDEAFF. DNA of the CDR3: TGTGCCAGCAGCTCGACTTGGGGGCCGGATGAAGCTTTCTTT. The gene calls are TRBV7-9 and TRBJ1-1; D may be TRBD1 (6 bases). Looked up from germline, CDR1 is SEHNR and CDR2 is FQNEAQ (reference sequence). The CDR3 covers 14 residues. The V and J ends lost 4 bases and 7 bases respectively, with 16 bases between them.

The CDR3 loop is CASSMVLQETQYF. CDR3 coding DNA: TGTGCCAGTAGTATGGTGCTACAGGAGACCCAGTACTTC. The genes are TRBV19 and TRBJ2-5; D call uncertain. The CDR3 sequence is 13 residues long. V lost 3 bases and J lost 5, with 10 bases in between. Per the germline V gene, CDR1 is LNHDA and CDR2 is SQIVND (reference sequence).

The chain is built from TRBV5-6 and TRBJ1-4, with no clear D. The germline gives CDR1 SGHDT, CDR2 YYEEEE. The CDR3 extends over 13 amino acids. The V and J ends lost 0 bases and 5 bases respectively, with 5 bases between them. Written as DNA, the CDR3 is TGTGCCAGCAGCTTGGTGCAGAATGAAAAACTGTTTTTT. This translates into CASSLVQNEKLFF. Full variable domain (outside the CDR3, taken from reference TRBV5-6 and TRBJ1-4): DAGVTQSPTHLIKTRGQQVTLRCSPKSGHDTVSWYQQALGQGPQFIFQYYEEEERQRGNFPDRFSGHQFPNYSSELNVNALLLGDSALYLCASSLVQNEKLFFGSGTQLSVL.

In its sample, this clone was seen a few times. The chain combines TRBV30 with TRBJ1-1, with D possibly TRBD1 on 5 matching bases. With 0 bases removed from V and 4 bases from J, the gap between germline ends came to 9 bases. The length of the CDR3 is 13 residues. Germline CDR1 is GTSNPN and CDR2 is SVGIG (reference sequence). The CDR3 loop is CAWSVVGVTEAFF. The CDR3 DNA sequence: TGTGCCTGGAGTGTGGTAGGGGTCACTGAAGCTTTCTTT.

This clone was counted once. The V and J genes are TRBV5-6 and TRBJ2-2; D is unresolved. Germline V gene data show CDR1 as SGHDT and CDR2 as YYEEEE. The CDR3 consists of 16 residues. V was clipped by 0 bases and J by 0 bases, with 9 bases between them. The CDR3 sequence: CASSLGVAPNTGELFF. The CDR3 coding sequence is TGTGCCAGCAGCTTGGGCGTAGCCCCGAACACCGGGGAGCTGTTTTTT.

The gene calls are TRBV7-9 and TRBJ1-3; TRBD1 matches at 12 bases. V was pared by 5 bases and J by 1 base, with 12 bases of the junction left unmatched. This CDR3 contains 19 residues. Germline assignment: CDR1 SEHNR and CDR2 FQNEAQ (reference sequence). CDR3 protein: CASSSSGQGAIYSGNTIYF. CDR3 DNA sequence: TGTGCCAGCAGCAGCTCGGGACAGGGGGCGATCTATTCTGGAAACACCATATATTTT.

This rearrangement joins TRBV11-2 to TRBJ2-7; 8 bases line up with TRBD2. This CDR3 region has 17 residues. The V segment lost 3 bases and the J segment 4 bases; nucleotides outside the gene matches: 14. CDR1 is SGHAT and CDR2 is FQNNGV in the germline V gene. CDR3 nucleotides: TGTGCCAGCAGCTTGGGGCCGCCGGGACTAGTTATGTACGAGCAGTACTTC. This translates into CASSLGPPGLVMYEQYF.

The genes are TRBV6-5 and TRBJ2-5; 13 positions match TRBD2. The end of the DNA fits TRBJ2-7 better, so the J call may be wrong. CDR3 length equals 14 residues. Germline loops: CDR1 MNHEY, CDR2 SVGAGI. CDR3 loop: CATTSGRANVEQYF. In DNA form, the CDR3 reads TGTGCCACAACTAGCGGGAGGGCTAACGTCGAGCAGTACTTC.

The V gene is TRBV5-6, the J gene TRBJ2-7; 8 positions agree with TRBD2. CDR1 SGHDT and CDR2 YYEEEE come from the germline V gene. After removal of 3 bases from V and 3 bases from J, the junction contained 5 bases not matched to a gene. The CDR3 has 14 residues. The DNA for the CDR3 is TGTGCCAGCAGCTACTCCGGGACTAGCTACGAGCAGTACTTC. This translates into CASSYSGTSYEQYF.

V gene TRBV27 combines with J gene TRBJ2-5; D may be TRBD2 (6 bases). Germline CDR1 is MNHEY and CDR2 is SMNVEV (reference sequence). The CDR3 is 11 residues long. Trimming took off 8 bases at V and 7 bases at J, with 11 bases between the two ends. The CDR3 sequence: CASHAEGTQYF. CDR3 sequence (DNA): TGTGCCAGCCACGCGGAGGGGACCCAGTACTTC.

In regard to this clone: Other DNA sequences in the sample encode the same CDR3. CDR3 DNA: TGTGCCAGCAGCCTGACAGGGCTCTCCTACGAGCAGTACTTC. It is translated as CASSLTGLSYEQYF. This chain uses TRBV5-6 with TRBJ2-7; 7 bases map to TRBD1. The CDR3 has 14 amino acids. Looked up from germline, CDR1 is SGHDT and CDR2 is YYEEEE. The J segment lost 0 bases and the V segment lost 4 bases, leaving 4 bases of the junction unmatched.

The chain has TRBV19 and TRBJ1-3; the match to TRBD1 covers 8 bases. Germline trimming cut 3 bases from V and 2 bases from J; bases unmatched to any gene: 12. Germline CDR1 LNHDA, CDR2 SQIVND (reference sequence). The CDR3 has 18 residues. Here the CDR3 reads CASSILPRQGNPGNTIYF. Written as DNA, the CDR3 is TGTGCCAGTAGTATCCTCCCGCGACAGGGGAACCCTGGAAACACCATATATTTT.

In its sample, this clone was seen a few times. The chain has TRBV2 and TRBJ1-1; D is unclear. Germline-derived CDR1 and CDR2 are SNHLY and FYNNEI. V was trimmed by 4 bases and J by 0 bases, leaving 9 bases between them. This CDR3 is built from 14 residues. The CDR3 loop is CASSVHALNTEAFF. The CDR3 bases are TGTGCCAGCAGTGTACATGCCCTGAACACTGAAGCTTTCTTT.